This TCR beta chain was recorded in a study of blood T cell repertoires in COVID-19. Study-level information: The United States, Italy and Spain were the sources of the acute and convalescent COVID-19 samples.

The CDR3 has 13 amino acids. Trimming took 2 bases from V and 8 from J, leaving 12 bases between them. CDR1 is SEHNR, CDR2 FQNEAQ, per germline (reference sequence). In the authors' workflow: Estimation of nucleated cell counts was performed using reference gene primer amplification. Profiled with immunoSEQ multiplex PCR; TCRdb holds only in-frame clones, not every one. The DNA gave D and trimming, while V, J and clone size come from that table. The sample lists roughly 410,000 clones, 87% occurring once. The receptor's source is an older woman with COVID-19, enrolled during active disease. The sequenced sample was peripheral blood. The chain recombines TRBV7-9 with TRBJ1-2; possible D gene TRBD1, 6 bases. The CDR3 DNA reads TGTGCCAGCAGCTTACCCGCGGGGGGCGGCTACACCTTC. This encodes CASSLPAGGGYTF.